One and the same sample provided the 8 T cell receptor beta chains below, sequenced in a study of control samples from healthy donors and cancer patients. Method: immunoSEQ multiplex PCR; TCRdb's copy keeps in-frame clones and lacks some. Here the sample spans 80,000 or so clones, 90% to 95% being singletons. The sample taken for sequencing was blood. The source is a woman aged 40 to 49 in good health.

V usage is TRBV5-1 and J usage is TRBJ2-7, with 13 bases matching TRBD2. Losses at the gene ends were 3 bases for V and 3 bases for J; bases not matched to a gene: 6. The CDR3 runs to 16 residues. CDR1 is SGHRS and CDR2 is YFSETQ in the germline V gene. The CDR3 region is CASSSGTSGVLYEQYF. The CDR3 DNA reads TGCGCCAGCAGCTCGGGGACTAGCGGGGTGCTCTACGAGCAGTACTTC.

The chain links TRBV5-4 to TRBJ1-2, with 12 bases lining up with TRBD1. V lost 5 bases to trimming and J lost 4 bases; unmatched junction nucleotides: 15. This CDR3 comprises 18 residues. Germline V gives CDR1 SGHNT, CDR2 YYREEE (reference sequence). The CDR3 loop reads CASRSPGQGAQGLYGYTF. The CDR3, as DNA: TGTGCCAGCAGGAGTCCGGGACAGGGGGCGCAAGGGCTCTATGGCTACACCTTC.

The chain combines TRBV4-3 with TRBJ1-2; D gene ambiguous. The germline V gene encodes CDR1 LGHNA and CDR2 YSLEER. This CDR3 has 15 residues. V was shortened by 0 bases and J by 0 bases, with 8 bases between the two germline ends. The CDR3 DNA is TGCGCCAGCAGCCAAGATTACGGTACTAACTATGGCTACACCTTC. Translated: CASSQDYGTNYGYTF.

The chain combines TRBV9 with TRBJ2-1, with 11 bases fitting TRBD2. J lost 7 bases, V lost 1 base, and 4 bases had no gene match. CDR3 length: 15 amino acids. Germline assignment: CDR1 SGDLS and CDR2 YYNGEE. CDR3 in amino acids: CASSVTSGGLNEQFF. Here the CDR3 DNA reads TGTGCCAGCAGCGTAACTAGCGGGGGTTTAAATGAGCAGTTCTTC.

This CDR3 reads CASSSPGLNNEKLFF. In DNA form, the CDR3 reads TGTGCCAGCAGCTCCCCGGGGCTTAATAATGAAAAACTGTTTTTT. The J gene is TRBJ1-4, the V gene TRBV7-9, with TRBD1 as a possible D gene (5 bases). The V gene's germline CDR1 is SEHNR and CDR2 FQNEAQ (reference sequence). V gave up 4 bases and J gave up 4 bases, with 13 bases separating them. The CDR3 is made up of 15 amino acids.

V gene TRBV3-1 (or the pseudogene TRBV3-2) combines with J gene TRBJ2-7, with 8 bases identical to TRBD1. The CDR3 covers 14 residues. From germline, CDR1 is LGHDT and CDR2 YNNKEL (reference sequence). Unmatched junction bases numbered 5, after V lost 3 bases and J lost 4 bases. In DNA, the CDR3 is TGTGCCAGCAGCCAGACCGGGACAGGTTACGAGCAGTACTTC. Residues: CASSQTGTGYEQYF.

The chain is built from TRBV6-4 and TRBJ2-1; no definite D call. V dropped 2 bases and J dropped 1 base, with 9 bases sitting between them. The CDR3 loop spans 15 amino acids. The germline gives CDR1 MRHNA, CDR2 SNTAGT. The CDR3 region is CASSDGKASYNEQFF. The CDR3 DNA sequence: TGTGCCAGCAGTGACGGGAAGGCTTCCTACAATGAGCAGTTCTTC.

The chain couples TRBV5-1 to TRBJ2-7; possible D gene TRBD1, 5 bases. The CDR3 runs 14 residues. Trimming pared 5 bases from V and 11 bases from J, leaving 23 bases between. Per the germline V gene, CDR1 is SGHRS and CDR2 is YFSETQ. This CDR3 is CASSQQGSYESEYF. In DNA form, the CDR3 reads TGCGCCAGCAGTCAGCAGGGTTCATATGAGTCGGAGTACTTC.